This T cell receptor beta chain originates from a study of T cells after yellow fever vaccination. Study-level points and caveats: Most clones from primary vaccination resurfaced after the booster (around 97% CD4, less than 90% CD8). The secondary response was weaker but peaked faster, day 5 versus 15.

The 5'RACE template-switching step produced TCR cDNA and added a universal primer site and UMIs. TCRdb reanalysed the 5' RACE reads using MiXCR and keeps one entry per CDR3 protein. The sample has around 600,000 distinct CDR3 sequences, roughly an eighth seen once. This clonotype was picked up a small number of times. Its specificity is not known. This clonotype originated in a young man who received the YFV17D yellow fever vaccine. The material sequenced was PBMCs, taken on the day of the yellow fever booster vaccination.

This CDR3 reads CASSLAPSGARVTQYF. As DNA, the CDR3 is TGTGCCAGCAGCTTAGCCCCGTCGGGAGCCCGGGTAACCCAGTACTTC. The chain uses TRBV7-2 and TRBJ2-5; D possibly corresponds to TRBD2 (6 bases). Germline V CDR1 and CDR2: SGHTA, FQGNSA. V was shortened by 0 bases and J by 8 bases, with 19 bases between the two germline ends. CDR3 length: 16 amino acids.